This T cell receptor (beta chain) was found in a study of T cell changes during pregnancy in multiple sclerosis. Assay: immunoSEQ multiplex PCR; the TCRdb copy retains only in-frame clones and omits some. The sample shows around 42,000 clones, approximately 91% of them seen only once. V lost 8 bases, J lost 10 bases, and 15 bases lay in between. The germline V gene encodes CDR1 MDHEN and CDR2 SYDVKM. The CDR3 runs to 12 residues. The clonotype was recovered from a female donor in good health, enrolled as a control in a pregnancy study. This specimen consisted of CD4+ T cells from peripheral blood mononuclear cells, obtained after pregnancy. This chain uses TRBV28 with TRBJ2-1, with D perhaps matching TRBD2 (5 bases). This CDR3 is CASGLTRGEQFF. The CDR3 nucleotides are TGTGCCAGCGGCTTAACACGCGGGGAGCAGTTCTTC.